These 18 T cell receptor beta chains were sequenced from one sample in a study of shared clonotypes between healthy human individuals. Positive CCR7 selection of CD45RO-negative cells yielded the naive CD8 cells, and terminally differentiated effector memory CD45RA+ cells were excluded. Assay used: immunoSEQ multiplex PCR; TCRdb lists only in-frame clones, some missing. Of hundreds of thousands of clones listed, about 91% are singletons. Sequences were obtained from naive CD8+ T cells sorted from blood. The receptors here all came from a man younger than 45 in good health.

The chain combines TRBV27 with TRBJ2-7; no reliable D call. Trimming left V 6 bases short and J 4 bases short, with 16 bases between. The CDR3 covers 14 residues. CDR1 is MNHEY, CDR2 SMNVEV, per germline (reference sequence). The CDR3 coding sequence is TGTGCCAGCAGCCCCTTCGGATCAGGTTACGAGCAGTACTTC. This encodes CASSPFGSGYEQYF.

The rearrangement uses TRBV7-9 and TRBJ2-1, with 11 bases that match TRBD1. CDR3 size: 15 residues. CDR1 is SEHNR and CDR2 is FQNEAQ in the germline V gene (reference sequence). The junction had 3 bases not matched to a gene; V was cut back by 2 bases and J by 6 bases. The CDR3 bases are TGTGCCAGCAGCTTATCGGGGACAGGGGGCAATGAGCAGTTCTTC. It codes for CASSLSGTGGNEQFF.

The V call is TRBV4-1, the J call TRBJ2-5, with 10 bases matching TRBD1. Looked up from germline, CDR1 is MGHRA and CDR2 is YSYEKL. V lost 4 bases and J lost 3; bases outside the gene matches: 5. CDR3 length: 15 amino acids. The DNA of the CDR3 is TGCGCCAGCAGCCGCCGACAGGGGGCAAAAGAGACCCAGTACTTC. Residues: CASSRRQGAKETQYF.

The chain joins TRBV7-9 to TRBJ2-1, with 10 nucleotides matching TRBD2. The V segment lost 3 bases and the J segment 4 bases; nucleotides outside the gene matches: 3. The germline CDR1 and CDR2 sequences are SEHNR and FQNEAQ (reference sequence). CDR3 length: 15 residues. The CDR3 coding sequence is TGTGCCAGCAGCTTGGGACTAGCGTTTTACAATGAGCAGTTCTTC. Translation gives CASSLGLAFYNEQFF.

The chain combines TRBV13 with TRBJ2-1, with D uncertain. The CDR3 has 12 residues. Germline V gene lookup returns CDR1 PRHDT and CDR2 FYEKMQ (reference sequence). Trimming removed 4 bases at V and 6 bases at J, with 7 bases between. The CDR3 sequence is CASSSRVNEQFF. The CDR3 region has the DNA TGTGCCAGCAGCTCCCGGGTCAATGAGCAGTTCTTC.

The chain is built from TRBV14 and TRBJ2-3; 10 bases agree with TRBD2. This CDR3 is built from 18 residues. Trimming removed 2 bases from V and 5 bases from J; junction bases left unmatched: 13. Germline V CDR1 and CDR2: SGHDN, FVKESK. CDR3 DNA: TGTGCCAGCAGCCAAAGGACCGCTAGCGGGAGTATGAGAGATACGCAGTATTTT. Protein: CASSQRTASGSMRDTQYF.

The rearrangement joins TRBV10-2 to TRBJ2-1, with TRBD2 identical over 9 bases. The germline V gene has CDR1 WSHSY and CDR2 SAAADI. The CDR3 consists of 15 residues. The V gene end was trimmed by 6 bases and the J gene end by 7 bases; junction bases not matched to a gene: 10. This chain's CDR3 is CASRRRASGANEQFF. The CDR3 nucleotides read TGCGCCAGCAGGAGGAGGGCTAGCGGGGCTAATGAGCAGTTCTTC.

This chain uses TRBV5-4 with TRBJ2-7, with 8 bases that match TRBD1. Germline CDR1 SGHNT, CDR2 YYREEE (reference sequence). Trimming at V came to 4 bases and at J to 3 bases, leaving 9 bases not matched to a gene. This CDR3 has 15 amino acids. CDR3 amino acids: CASSPEGQAGYEQYF. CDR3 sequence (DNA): TGTGCCAGCAGCCCTGAGGGACAGGCAGGCTACGAGCAGTACTTC.

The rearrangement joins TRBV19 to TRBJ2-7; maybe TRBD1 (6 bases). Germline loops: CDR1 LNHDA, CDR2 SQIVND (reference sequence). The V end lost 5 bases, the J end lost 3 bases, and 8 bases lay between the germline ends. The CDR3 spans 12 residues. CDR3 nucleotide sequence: TGTGCCAGTAGTCGGACAGACTACGAGCAGTACTTC. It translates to CASSRTDYEQYF.

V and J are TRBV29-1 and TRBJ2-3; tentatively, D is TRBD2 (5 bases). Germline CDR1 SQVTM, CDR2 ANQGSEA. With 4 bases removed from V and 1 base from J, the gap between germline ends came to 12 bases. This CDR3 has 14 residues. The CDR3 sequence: CSVVPGKGTDTQYF. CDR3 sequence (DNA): TGCAGCGTTGTCCCGGGAAAGGGCACAGATACGCAGTATTTT.

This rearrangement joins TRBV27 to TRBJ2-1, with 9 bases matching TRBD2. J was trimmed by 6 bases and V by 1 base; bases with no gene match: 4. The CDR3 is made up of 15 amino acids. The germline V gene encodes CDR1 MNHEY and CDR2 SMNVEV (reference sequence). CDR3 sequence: CASSLWTSATNEQFF. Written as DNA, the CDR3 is TGTGCCAGCAGTTTATGGACTAGCGCGACCAATGAGCAGTTCTTC.

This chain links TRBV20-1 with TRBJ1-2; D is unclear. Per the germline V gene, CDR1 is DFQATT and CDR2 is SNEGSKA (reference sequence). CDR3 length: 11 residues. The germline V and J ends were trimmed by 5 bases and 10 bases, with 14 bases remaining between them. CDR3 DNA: TGCAGTGCTTCGTTGACCCTACTCTACACCTTC. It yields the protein CSASLTLLYTF.

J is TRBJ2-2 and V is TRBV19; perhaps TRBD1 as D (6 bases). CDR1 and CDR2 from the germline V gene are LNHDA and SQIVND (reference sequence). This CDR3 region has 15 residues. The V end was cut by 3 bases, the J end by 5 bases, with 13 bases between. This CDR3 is CASSILGRGTGELFF. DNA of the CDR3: TGTGCCAGTAGTATTTTGGGCAGGGGAACCGGGGAGCTGTTTTTT.

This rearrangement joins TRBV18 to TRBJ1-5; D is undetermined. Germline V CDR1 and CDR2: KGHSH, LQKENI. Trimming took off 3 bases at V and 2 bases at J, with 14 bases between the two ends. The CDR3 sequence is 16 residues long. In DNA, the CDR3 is TGTGCCAGCTCACCGGAGAACATGAATCGCAATCAGCCCCAGCATTTT. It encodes CASSPENMNRNQPQHF.

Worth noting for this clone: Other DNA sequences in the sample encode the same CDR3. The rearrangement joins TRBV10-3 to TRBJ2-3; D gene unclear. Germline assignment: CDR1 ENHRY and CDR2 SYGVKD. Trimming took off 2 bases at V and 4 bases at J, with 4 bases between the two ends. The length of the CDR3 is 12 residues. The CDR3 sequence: CAISEGADTQYF. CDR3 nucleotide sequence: TGTGCCATCAGTGAGGGGGCAGATACGCAGTATTTT.

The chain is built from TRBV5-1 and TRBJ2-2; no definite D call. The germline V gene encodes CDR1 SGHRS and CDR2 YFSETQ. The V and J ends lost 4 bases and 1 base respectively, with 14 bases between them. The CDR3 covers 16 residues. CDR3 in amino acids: CASSPGLGMNTGELFF. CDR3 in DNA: TGCGCCAGCAGCCCTGGCCTGGGGATGAACACCGGGGAGCTGTTTTTT.

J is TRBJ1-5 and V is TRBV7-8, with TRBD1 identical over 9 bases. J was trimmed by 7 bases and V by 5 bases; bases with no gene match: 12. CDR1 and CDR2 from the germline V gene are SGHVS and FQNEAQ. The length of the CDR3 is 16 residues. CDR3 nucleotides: TGTGCCAGCAGCCTGAGGGGGATGACAGGGGGACAGCCCCAGCATTTT. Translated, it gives CASSLRGMTGGQPQHF.

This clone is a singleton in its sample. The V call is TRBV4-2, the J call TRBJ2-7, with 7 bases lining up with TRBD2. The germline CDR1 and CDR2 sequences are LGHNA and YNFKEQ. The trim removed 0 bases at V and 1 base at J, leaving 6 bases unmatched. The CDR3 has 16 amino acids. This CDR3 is CASSQDLGGISYEQYF. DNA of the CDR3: TGTGCCAGCAGCCAAGATCTGGGGGGGATTTCCTACGAGCAGTACTTC.